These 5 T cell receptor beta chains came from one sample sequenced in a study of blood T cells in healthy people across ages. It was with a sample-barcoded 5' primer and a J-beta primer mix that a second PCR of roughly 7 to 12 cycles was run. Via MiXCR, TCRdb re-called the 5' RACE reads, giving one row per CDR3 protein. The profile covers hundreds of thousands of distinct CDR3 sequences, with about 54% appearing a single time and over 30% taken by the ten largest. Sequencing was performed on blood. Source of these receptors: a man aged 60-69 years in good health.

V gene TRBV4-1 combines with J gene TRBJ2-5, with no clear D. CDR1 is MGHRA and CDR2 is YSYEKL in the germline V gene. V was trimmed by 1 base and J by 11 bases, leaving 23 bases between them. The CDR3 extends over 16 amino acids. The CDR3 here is CASSQVSDPGYNEQYF. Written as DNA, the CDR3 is TGCGCCAGCAGCCAAGTTTCGGACCCCGGGTACAATGAGCAGTACTTC.

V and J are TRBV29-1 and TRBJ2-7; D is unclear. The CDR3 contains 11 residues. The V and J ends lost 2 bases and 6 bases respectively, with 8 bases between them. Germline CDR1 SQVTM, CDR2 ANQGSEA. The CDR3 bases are TGCAGCGTTGAAACGTGGGGCGAGCAGTACTTC. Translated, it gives CSVETWGEQYF.

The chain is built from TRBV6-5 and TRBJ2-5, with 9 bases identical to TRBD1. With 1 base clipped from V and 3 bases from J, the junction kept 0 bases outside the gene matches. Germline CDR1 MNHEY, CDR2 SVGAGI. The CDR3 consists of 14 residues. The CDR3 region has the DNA TGTGCCAGCAGTTACTGGGACAGGGAAGAGACCCAGTACTTC. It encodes CASSYWDREETQYF.

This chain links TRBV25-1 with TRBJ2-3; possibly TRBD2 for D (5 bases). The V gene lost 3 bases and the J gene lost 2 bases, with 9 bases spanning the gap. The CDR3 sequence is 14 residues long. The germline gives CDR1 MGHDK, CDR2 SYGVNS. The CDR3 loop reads CASSDPTNTDTQYF. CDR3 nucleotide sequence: TGTGCCAGCAGTGATCCGACTAACACAGATACGCAGTATTTT. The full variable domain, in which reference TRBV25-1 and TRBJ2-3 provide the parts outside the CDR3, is EADIYQTPRYLVIGTGKKITLECSQTMGHDKMYWYQQDPGMELHLIHYSYGVNSTEKGDLSSESTVSRIRTEHFPLTLESARPSHTSQYLCASSDPTNTDTQYFGPGTRLTVL.

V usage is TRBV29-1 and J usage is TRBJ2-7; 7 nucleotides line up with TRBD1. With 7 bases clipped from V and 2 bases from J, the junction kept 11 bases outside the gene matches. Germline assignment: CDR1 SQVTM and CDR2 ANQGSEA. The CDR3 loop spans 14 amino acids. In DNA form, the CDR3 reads TGCAGCGCAAGCTCGACAGGGTCGACCTACGAGCAGTACTTC. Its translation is CSASSTGSTYEQYF.